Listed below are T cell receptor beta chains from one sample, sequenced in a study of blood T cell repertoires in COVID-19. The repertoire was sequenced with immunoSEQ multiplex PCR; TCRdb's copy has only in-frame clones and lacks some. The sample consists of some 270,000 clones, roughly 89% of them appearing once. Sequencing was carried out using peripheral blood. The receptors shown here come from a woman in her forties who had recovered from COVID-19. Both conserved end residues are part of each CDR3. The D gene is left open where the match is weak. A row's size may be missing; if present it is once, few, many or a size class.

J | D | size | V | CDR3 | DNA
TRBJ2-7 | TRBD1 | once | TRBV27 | CASRGQGSYEQYF | TGTGCCAGCAGAGGACAGGGTTCCTACGAGCAGTACTTC
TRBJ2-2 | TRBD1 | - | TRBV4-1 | CASSQGTGYGTGELFF | TGCGCCAGCAGCCAAGGGACAGGGTACGGCACCGGGGAGCTGTTTTTT
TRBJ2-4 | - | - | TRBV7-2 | CASSLDRVSDIQYF | TGTGCCAGCAGCTTAGACAGGGTATCTGACATTCAGTACTTC
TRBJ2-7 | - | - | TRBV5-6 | CASTLGNSYEQYF | TGTGCCAGCACCCTGGGCAACTCCTACGAGCAGTACTTC
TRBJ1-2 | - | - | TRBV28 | CASSSGQPPYGYTF | TGTGCCAGCAGTTCAGGACAGCCACCCTATGGCTACACCTTC
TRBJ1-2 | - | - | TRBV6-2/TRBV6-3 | CASSYLRQRYTF | TGTGCCAGCAGTTACTTGAGACAGAGATACACCTTC
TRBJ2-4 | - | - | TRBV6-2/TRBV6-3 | CASSTWDSGSKLAKNIQYF | TGTGCCAGCAGTACATGGGACAGCGGGAGTAAATTAGCCAAAAACATTCAGTACTTC
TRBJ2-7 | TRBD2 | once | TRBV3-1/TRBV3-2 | CASSITSGGEQYF | TGTGCCAGCAGCATCACTAGCGGGGGTGAGCAGTACTTC
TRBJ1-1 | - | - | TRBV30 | CAFRPTGPNTEAFF | TGTGCCTTTAGGCCAACAGGGCCGAACACTGAAGCTTTCTTT
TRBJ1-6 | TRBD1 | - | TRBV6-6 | CASRVQGNSPLHF | TGTGCCAGCAGGGTACAGGGGAATTCACCCCTCCACTTT
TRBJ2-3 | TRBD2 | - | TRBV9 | CASSVTSGGDTDTQYF | TGTGCCAGCAGCGTGACTAGCGGGGGGGACACAGATACGCAGTATTTT
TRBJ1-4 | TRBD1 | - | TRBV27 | CASSFWQGAGTNEKLFF | TGTGCCAGCAGTTTTTGGCAGGGGGCCGGCACTAATGAAAAACTGTTTTTT
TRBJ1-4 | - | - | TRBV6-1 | CASSDRSVNEKLFF | TGTGCCAGCAGTGATCGGTCGGTTAATGAAAAACTGTTTTTT
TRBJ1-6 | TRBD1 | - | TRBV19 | CASGTGYNSPLHF | TGTGCCAGTGGGACAGGGTATAATTCACCCCTCCACTTT
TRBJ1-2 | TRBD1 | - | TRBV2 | CASRSPGQYYGYTF | TGTGCCAGCAGATCACCGGGACAGTACTATGGCTACACCTTC
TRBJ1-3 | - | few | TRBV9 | CASAAEFSSGNTIYF | TGTGCCAGCGCGGCGGAGTTTAGCTCTGGAAACACCATATATTTT
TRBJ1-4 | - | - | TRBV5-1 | CASSLSGATNEKLFF | TGCGCCAGCAGCTTGTCCGGAGCAACTAATGAAAAACTGTTTTTT
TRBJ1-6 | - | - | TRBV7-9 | CASSLSNSPLHF | TGTGCCAGCAGCCTAAGTAATTCACCCCTCCACTTT
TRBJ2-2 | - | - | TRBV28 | CASSTGQNTGELFF | TGTGCCAGCAGTACTGGACAGAACACCGGGGAGCTGTTTTTT
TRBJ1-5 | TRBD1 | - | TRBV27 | CASKRLTGVQPQHF | TGTGCCAGCAAGAGGCTGACAGGGGTACAGCCCCAGCATTTT
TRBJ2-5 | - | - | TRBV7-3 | CASSLQGLQETQYF | TGTGCCAGCAGCTTACAGGGGCTCCAAGAGACCCAGTACTTC
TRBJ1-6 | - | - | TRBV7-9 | CASSLVTGLKSPLHF | TGTGCCAGCAGCTTGGTCACGGGACTCAAATCACCCCTCCACTTT
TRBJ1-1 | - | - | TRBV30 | CAWKWGLWTEAFF | TGTGCCTGGAAATGGGGGCTGTGGACTGAAGCTTTCTTT
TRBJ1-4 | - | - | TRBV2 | CASTGEANEKLFF | TGTGCCAGCACCGGGGAAGCTAATGAAAAACTGTTTTTT
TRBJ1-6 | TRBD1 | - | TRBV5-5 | CASSFLAGQGNSPLHF | TGTGCCAGCAGCTTTTTGGCGGGACAGGGTAATTCACCCCTCCACTTT
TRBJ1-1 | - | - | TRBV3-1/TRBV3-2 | CASSQGRRTNTEAFF | TGTGCCAGCAGCCAAGGAAGGAGGACGAACACTGAAGCTTTCTTT
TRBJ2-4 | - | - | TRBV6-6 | CASSYTKGQDIQYF | TGTGCCAGCAGTTACACCAAAGGACAAGACATTCAGTACTTC
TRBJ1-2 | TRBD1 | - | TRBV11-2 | CASSPNLPGTGSNYGYTF | TGTGCCAGCAGTCCGAACCTCCCCGGGACAGGGTCGAACTATGGCTACACCTTC
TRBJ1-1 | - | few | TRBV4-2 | CASSRESYTEAFF | TGTGCCAGCAGCCGAGAATCTTACACTGAAGCTTTCTTT
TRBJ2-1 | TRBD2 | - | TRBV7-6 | CASSYNPFGTSGGADREDEQFF | TGTGCCAGCAGCTACAACCCCTTTGGGACTAGCGGGGGGGCGGATAGGGAGGATGAGCAGTTCTTC
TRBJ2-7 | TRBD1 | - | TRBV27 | CATGTGQGFYEQYF | TGTGCCACGGGGACGGGACAGGGTTTCTACGAGCAGTACTTC
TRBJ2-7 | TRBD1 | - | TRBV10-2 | CASSETMGQGAQPYEQYF | TGCGCCAGCAGTGAGACCATGGGACAGGGGGCCCAACCCTACGAGCAGTACTTC
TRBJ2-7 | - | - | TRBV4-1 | CASSQMTESYEQYF | TGCGCCAGCAGCCAAATGACAGAATCCTACGAGCAGTACTTC